This is a list of T cell receptor beta chains from one sample in a study of cytomegalovirus exposure and HLA in healthy donors. Clones were sequenced by immunoSEQ multiplex PCR, and TCRdb holds only the in-frame ones, with some missing. The table includes around 140,000 clones, 60% to 80% detected once. The sequenced material came from PBMCs. The receptor source for this set is a male donor in good health and CMV-seronegative. The conserved cysteine and the conserved F or W are not part of the CDR3 here. Each record gives: J gene, V gene, CDR3 length, CDR3 protein.

TRBJ2-2	TRBV7-6	13	ASSPPLPNTGELF
TRBJ1-5	TRBV7-6	12	ASSLTDSNQPQH
TRBJ2-4	TRBV21-1	11	ARNGTGGNSQY
TRBJ2-7	TRBV6-1	12	ASSEAPGGAEQY
TRBJ2-5	TRBV6-1	14	ASSAGVRGGPETQY
TRBJ2-2	TRBV5-6	12	ASSSQGSAGELF
TRBJ2-7	TRBV6-5	12	ASSYDYRAYEQY
TRBJ1-5	TRBV23-1	13	ASSQSFEGNQPQH
TRBJ1-1	TRBV7-3	12	ASSSQEDNTEAF
TRBJ1-3	TRBV5-8	13	ASSLGQRSGNTIY
TRBJ2-2	TRBV19	15	ASKRGTGGANTGELF
TRBJ2-1	TRBV27	11	ASSSGRNNEQF
TRBJ2-7	TRBV5-5	13	ASSLGPVRAYEQY
TRBJ1-2	TRBV27	13	ASSLRQGWDYGYT
TRBJ1-1	TRBV2	13	ASSGNRQLNTEAF
TRBJ2-7	TRBV27	13	ASSLSRDRGGSEY
TRBJ2-7	TRBV28	11	ASRFREGFEQY
TRBJ2-7	TRBV10-3	13	AISDPGHLNYEQY
TRBJ2-7	TRBV18	11	ASSPPNKNEQY
TRBJ2-3	TRBV7-9	15	ASSPLGGVWSTDTQY
TRBJ2-1	TRBV29-1	12	SVEGAAGGNEQF
TRBJ2-3	TRBV6-1	15	ASSDYPGLARADTQY
TRBJ2-7	TRBV9	13	ASSVGQGTSYEQY
TRBJ1-1	TRBV27	13	ASTTTGGQNTEAF
TRBJ1-1	TRBV7-8	10	ASREMTSEAF
TRBJ1-2	TRBV6-5	12	ASSMGQSNYGYT
TRBJ2-7	TRBV5-1	11	ASSQGVSYEQY
TRBJ1-2	TRBV4-3	12	ASSQEGGLFGYT
TRBJ1-2	TRBV25-1	10	ASRTANYGYT
TRBJ1-5	TRBV27	12	ASSPRVPNQPQH
TRBJ2-5	TRBV19	12	ASSIGWLQETQY
TRBJ2-4	TRBV7-8	14	ASSLEQGAAKNIQY
TRBJ2-1	TRBV11-3	11	ASGTSGDFEQF
TRBJ2-5	TRBV4-3	13	ASSQGLQGRETQY
TRBJ2-3	TRBV18	17	ASSPSQRTLAGERDTQY
TRBJ2-7	TRBV5-1	12	ASSPGQGSYEQY
TRBJ2-1	TRBV18	13	ASSPDRGRTNEQF
TRBJ2-5	TRBV10-2	12	ASSGTAREETQY
TRBJ1-2	TRBV2	10	ASRVDSYGYT
TRBJ2-1	TRBV25-1	13	ASSELRGGLYEQF
TRBJ2-3	TRBV5-1	14	ASSQTSGGSTDTQY
TRBJ1-6	TRBV5-6	12	ASSPTGVGSPLH
TRBJ2-3	TRBV2	12	ASVVAGGTDTQY
TRBJ2-3	TRBV5-1	10	ASSLAGDTQY
TRBJ2-6	TRBV4-1	16	ASSQGTGGHTGANVLT
TRBJ2-1	TRBV11-2	12	ASLAGGEGNEQF
TRBJ2-5	TRBV7-8	13	ASSLAGDRAETQY
TRBJ2-7	TRBV10-1	13	ASKLRGAQTYEQY
TRBJ2-7	TRBV27	12	ASSPQGRNNEQY
TRBJ2-3	TRBV4-1	13	ASSQEAGWADTQY